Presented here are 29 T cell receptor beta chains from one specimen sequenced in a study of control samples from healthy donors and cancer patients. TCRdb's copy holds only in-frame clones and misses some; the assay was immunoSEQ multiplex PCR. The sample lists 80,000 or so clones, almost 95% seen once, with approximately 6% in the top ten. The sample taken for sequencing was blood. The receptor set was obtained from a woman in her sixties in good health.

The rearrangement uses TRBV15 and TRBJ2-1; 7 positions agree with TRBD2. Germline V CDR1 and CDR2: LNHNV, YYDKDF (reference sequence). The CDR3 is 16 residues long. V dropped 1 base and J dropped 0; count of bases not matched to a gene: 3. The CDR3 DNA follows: TGTGCCACCAGCAGAGCCGGCGGGAGCTCCTACAATGAGCAGTTCTTC. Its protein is CATSRAGGSSYNEQFF.

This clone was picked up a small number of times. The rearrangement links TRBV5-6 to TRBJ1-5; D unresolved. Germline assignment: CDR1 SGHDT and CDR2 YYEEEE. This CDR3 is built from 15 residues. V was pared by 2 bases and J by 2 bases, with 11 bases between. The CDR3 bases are TGTGCCAGCAGCTTCAGTAAACGCGGCAATCAGCCCCAGCATTTT. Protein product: CASSFSKRGNQPQHF.

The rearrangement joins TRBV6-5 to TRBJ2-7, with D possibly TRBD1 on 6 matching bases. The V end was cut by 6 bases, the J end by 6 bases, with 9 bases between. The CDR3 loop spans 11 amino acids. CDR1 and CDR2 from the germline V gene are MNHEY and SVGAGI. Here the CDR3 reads CASSRGGEQYF. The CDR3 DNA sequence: TGTGCCAGCAGCAGGGGTGGCGAGCAGTACTTC.

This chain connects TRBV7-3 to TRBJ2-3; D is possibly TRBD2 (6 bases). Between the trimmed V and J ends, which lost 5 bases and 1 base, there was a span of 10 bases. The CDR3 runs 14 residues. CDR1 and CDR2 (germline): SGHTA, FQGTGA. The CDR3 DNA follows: TGTGCCAGCAGCGGACCTAGCGGCACAGATACGCAGTATTTT. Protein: CASSGPSGTDTQYF.

The CDR3: CASSDRDRVGQPQHF. In DNA form, the CDR3 reads TGTGCCAGTAGTGACCGGGACAGGGTTGGACAGCCCCAGCATTTT. The chain links TRBV19 to TRBJ1-5; 9 nucleotides match TRBD1. Germline CDR1 reads LNHDA; CDR2 reads SQIVND (reference sequence). V shed 5 bases and J 7 bases; nucleotides not matched to a gene: 9. CDR3 size: 15 residues.

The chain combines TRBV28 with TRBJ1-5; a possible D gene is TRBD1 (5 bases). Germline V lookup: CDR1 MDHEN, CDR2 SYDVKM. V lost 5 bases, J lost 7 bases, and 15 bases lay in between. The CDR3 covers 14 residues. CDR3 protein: CASSTREGSQPQHF. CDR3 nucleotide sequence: TGTGCCAGCAGTACCAGGGAAGGGAGCCAGCCCCAGCATTTT.

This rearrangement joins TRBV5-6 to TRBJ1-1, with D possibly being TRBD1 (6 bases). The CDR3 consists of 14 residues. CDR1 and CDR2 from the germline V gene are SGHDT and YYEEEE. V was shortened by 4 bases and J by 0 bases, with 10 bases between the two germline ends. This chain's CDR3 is CASSRGQMNTEAFF. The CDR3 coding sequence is TGTGCCAGCAGCCGAGGACAGATGAACACTGAAGCTTTCTTT. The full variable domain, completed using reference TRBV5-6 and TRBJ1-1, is DAGVTQSPTHLIKTRGQQVTLRCSPKSGHDTVSWYQQALGQGPQFIFQYYEEEERQRGNFPDRFSGHQFPNYSSELNVNALLLGDSALYLCASSRGQMNTEAFFGQGTRLTVV.

The CDR3 sequence is CASSPRGPIGEKLFF. The CDR3 DNA reads TGTGCCAGTAGTCCTCGGGGCCCGATTGGAGAAAAACTGTTTTTT. The chain couples TRBV19 to TRBJ1-4; D perhaps matches TRBD1 (5 bases). The V end lost 5 bases, the J end lost 8 bases, and 18 bases lay between the germline ends. The CDR3 runs 15 residues. Germline CDR1 is LNHDA and CDR2 is SQIVND (reference sequence). Complete variable domain (other parts from reference TRBV19 and TRBJ1-4): DGGITQSPKYLFRKEGQNVTLSCEQNLNHDAMYWYRQDPGQGLRLIYYSQIVNDFQKGDIAEGYSVSREKKESFPLTVTSAQKNPTAFYLCASSPRGPIGEKLFFGSGTQLSVL.

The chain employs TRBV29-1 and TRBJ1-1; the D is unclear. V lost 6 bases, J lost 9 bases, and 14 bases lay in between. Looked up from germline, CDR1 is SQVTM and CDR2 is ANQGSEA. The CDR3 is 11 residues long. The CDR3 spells CSVADGVKAFF. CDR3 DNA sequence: TGCAGCGTCGCGGACGGTGTGAAAGCTTTCTTT.

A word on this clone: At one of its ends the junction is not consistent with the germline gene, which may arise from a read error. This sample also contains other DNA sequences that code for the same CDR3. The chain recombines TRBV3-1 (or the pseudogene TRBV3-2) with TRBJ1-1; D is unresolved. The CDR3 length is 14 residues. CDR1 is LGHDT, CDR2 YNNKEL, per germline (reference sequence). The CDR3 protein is CASSQMGMNTEAFF. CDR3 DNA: TGCGCCAGCAGCCAAATGGGCATGAACACTGAAGCTTTCTTT.

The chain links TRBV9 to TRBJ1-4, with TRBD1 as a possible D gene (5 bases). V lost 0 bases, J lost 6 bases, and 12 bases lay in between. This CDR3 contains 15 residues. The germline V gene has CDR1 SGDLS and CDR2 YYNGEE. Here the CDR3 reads CASSVGPQGDEKLFF. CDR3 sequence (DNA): TGTGCCAGCAGCGTAGGTCCTCAGGGCGATGAAAAACTGTTTTTT.

Here the CDR3 reads CAISDHRGGSYNEQFF. The CDR3 nucleotides read TGTGCCATCAGTGACCACCGGGGGGGCTCCTACAATGAGCAGTTCTTC. V gene TRBV10-3 combines with J gene TRBJ2-1; TRBD2 aligns across 8 bases. The CDR3 is made up of 16 amino acids. Germline V gene data show CDR1 as ENHRY and CDR2 as SYGVKD. Trimming took 3 bases from V and 0 from J; bases not matched to a gene: 4.

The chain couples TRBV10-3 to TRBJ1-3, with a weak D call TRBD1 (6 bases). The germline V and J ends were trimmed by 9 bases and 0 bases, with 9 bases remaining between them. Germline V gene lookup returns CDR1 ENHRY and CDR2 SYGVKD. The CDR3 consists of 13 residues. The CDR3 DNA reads TGTGCCATTGGACAGCACTCTGGAAACACCATATATTTT. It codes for CAIGQHSGNTIYF.

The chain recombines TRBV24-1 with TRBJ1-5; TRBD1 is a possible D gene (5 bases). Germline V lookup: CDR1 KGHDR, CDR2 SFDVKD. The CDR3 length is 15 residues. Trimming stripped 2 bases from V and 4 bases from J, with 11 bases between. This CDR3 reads CATSDWGEPNQPQHF. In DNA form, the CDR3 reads TGTGCCACCAGTGATTGGGGGGAGCCTAATCAGCCCCAGCATTTT.

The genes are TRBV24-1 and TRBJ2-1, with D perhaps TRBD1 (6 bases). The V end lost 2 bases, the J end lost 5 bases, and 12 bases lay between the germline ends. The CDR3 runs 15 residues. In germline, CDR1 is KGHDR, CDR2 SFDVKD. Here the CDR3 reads CATSDYSGQNNEQFF. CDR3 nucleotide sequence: TGTGCCACCAGTGATTATTCCGGACAGAACAATGAGCAGTTCTTC.

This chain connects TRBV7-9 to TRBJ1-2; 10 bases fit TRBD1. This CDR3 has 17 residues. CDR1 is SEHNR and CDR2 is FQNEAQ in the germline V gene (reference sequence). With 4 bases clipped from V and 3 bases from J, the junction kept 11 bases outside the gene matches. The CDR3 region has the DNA TGTGCCAGCAGCTCCCGGGACAGGGGAGGCTTTGACTATGGCTACACCTTC. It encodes CASSSRDRGGFDYGYTF.

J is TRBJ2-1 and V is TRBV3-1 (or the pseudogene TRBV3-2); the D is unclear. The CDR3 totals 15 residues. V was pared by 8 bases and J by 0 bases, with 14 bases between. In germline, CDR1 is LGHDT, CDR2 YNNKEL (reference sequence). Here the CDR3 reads CASQISGHSYNEQFF. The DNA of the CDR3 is TGTGCCAGCCAAATCTCGGGCCACTCCTACAATGAGCAGTTCTTC.

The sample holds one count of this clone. In DNA, the CDR3 is TGTGCCACCAGTGATGCCACGGGACTAGCGGCTTTGGGGGAGCAGTTCTTC. Amino acids: CATSDATGLAALGEQFF. J is TRBJ2-1 and V is TRBV24-1, with 11 bases lining up with TRBD2. The ends lost 3 bases at V and 10 bases at J; junction bases unmatched: 13. There are 17 residues in the CDR3. Per germline, CDR1 KGHDR and CDR2 SFDVKD.

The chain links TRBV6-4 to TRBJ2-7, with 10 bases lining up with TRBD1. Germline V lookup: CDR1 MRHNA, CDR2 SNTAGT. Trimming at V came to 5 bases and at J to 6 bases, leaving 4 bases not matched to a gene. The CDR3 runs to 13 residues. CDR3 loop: CASSPRTGGEQYF. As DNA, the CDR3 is TGTGCCAGCAGTCCCCGGACAGGGGGCGAGCAGTACTTC.

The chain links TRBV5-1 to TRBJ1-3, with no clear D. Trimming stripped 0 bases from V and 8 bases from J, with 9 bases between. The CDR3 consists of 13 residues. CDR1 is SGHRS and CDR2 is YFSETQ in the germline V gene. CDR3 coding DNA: TGCGCCAGCAGCTTGGATCGTTTGGACACCATATATTTT. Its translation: CASSLDRLDTIYF.

The CDR3 region is CAISERGGNEKLFF. In DNA form, the CDR3 reads TGTGCCATCAGTGAGAGAGGGGGCAATGAAAAACTGTTTTTT. V gene TRBV10-3 combines with J gene TRBJ1-4; 7 bases are shared with TRBD1. After removal of 2 bases from V and 5 bases from J, the junction contained 2 bases not matched to a gene. This CDR3 contains 14 residues. The germline CDR1 and CDR2 sequences are ENHRY and SYGVKD.

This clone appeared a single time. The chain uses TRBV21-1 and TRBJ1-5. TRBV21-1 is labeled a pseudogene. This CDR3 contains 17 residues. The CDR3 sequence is CASNRSWVVLCNQPQHF. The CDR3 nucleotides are TGTGCCAGCAATAGGAGTTGGGTCGTCTTATGCAATCAGCCCCAGCATTTT.

The CDR3 is CASSPTGTAYYQPQHF. The CDR3 DNA reads as TGTGCCAGCAGCCCCACCGGGACGGCTTATTATCAGCCCCAGCATTTT. The chain has TRBV28 and TRBJ1-5; perhaps TRBD1 as D (5 bases). Trimming stripped 6 bases from V and 5 bases from J, with 20 bases between. The germline V gene has CDR1 MDHEN and CDR2 SYDVKM. The CDR3 runs 16 residues.

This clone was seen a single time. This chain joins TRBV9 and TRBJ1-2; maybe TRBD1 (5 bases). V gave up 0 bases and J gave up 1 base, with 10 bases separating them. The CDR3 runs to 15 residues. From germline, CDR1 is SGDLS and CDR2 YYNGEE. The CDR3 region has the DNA TGTGCCAGCAGCGTAGACTGGGGACTTAACTATGGCTACACCTTC. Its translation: CASSVDWGLNYGYTF.

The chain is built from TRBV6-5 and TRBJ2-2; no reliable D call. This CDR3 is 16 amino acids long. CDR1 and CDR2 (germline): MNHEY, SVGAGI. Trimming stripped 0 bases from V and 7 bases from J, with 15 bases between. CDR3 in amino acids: CASSYSQAKKNGELFF. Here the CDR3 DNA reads TGTGCCAGCAGTTACTCGCAGGCCAAGAAAAACGGGGAGCTGTTTTTT.

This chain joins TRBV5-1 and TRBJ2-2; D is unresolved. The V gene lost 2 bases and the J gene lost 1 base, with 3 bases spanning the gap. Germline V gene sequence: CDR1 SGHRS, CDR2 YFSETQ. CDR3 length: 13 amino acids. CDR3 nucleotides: TGCGCCAGCAGCTTCCGGAACACCGGGGAGCTGTTTTTT. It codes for CASSFRNTGELFF.

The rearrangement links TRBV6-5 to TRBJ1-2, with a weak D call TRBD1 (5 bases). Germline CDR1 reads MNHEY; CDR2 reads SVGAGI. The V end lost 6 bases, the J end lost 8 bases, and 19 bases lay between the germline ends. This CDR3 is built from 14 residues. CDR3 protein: CASRLRVGAAGYTF. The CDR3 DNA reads TGTGCCAGCAGGCTCAGGGTGGGCGCAGCCGGCTACACCTTC.

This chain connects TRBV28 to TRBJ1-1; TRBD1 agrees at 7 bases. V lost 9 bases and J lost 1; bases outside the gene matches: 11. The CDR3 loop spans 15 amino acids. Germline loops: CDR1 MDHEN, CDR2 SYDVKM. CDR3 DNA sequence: TGTGCCAGTGAAACAGGGGCGAGGGGGAACACTGAAGCTTTCTTT. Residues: CASETGARGNTEAFF.

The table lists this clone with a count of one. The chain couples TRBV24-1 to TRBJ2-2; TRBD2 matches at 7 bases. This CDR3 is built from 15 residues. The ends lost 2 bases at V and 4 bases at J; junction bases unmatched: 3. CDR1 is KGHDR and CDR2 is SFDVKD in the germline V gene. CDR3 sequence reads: CATSDWEGSTGELFF. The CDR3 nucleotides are TGTGCCACCAGTGATTGGGAGGGTAGCACCGGGGAGCTGTTTTTT.